This T cell receptor beta chain stems from a study of Graves' ophthalmopathy and Graves' hyperthyroidism. The length of the CDR3 is 16 residues. Germline values: CDR1 LGHNA, CDR2 YNFKEQ. V gave up 0 bases and J gave up 2 bases; unmatched junction bases: 5. Amplified material comprised TCR beta CDR3 regions derived from RNA transcripts. Investigators did first-round RT-PCR with HTBI primers, then second-round multiplex PCR. TCRdb reprocessed the multiplex PCR reads via MiXCR and lists one record per CDR3 protein. The sample contains approximately 1.2 million distinct CDR3 sequences, 35% to 40% of which appear only once.

This clonotype was obtained from an adult man with Graves' hyperthyroidism. The sample consisted of peripheral blood or thyroid tissue (not recorded which). The chain joins TRBV4-2 to TRBJ2-5; 8 bases match TRBD2. The CDR3 spells CASSQDQREWQETQYF. The DNA of the CDR3 is TGTGCCAGCAGCCAAGATCAGCGGGAGTGGCAAGAGACCCAGTACTTC.